The clone carrying this TCR beta chain was seen only a few times. Antigen: not known. The CDR3 length is 13 residues. V was clipped by 6 bases and J by 5 bases, with 13 bases between them. Both TRBC1 and TRBC2 were covered by a beta constant-region primer of two equimolar oligonucleotides. The ligated cDNA underwent four PCR rounds using SP2 and nested alpha and beta constant-region primers. TCRdb reprocessed the UMI-ligation and nested PCR reads via MiXCR and lists one record per CDR3 protein. The sample consists of 150,000 or so distinct CDR3 sequences, under 25% of them appearing once. Four subsets defined by CD45RA and CD27 were sorted after CD3, CD4, CD8 and live/dead staining. This specimen belongs to a study of naive and memory T cell subsets. Study conclusions and caveats: Findings for naive and memory subsets could not be checked against ground truth. Possibly reflecting memory cells re-expressing CD45RA, a few larger clonotypes occurred in naive repertoires, especially CD8.

The chain couples TRBV12-3 or TRBV12-4 to TRBJ2-5, with D possibly TRBD1 on 6 matching bases. Sequenced material: naive CD4+ T cells from blood. This clonotype was obtained from a human donor in good health. The CDR3 DNA reads TGTGCCAGCAGGCCTACAGGGTCGGAGACCCAGTACTTC. The encoded protein is CASRPTGSETQYF.